The 25 T cell receptor beta chains reported below all come from one sample, sequenced in a study of T cell responses to AZD1222 COVID-19 vaccine. Assay: immunoSEQ multiplex PCR; the TCRdb copy retains only in-frame clones and omits some. The sample lists 90,000 to 120,000 clones; nearly 95% were seen once. The input for sequencing was peripheral blood, taken on day 0 of AZD1222 vaccination. The receptors originated from an adult in good health.

Notes on this clone: This specimen includes other DNA sequences encoding the same CDR3. The rearrangement links TRBV6-5 to TRBJ2-7, with unresolved D. Per germline, CDR1 MNHEY and CDR2 SVGAGI. CDR3 length: 11 amino acids. V lost 3 bases, J lost 6 bases, and 6 bases lay in between. The CDR3, as DNA: TGTGCCAGCAGTTATTCAGGCGAGCAGTACTTC. Residues: CASSYSGEQYF.

The genes are TRBV4-1 and TRBJ1-4; 9 bases map to TRBD1. This CDR3 region has 16 residues. V was clipped by 1 base and J by 8 bases; unmatched bases: 8. Germline V gene sequence: CDR1 MGHRA, CDR2 YSYEKL. The CDR3 DNA sequence: TGCGCCAGCAGCCAAGTGACCGGACAGGGGAGAGAAAAACTGTTTTTT. Translating it yields CASSQVTGQGREKLFF.

V is TRBV3-1 (or the pseudogene TRBV3-2) and J is TRBJ1-3; no clear D gene. The germline V gene has CDR1 LGHDT and CDR2 YNNKEL (reference sequence). This CDR3 spans 13 amino acids. V lost 0 bases to trimming and J lost 2 bases, with 2 bases between them. The CDR3 loop reads CASSQDAGNTIYF. In DNA form, the CDR3 reads TGTGCCAGCAGCCAAGATGCTGGAAACACCATATATTTT.

The chain combines TRBV24-1 with TRBJ2-1; 9 bases fit TRBD1. CDR3 length: 17 amino acids. CDR1 is KGHDR and CDR2 is SFDVKD in the germline V gene. Losses at the gene ends were 3 bases for V and 10 bases for J; bases not matched to a gene: 15. The CDR3 coding sequence is TGTGCCACCAGTGATCCCCACCGGGACAGGGCCTCCCGGGAGCAGTTCTTC. It translates to CATSDPHRDRASREQFF.

This chain uses TRBV4-2 with TRBJ2-1; D is perhaps TRBD1 or TRBD2 (5 bases each). Trimming cost V 11 bases and J 0 bases, with 20 bases left between them. Germline CDR1 and CDR2: LGHNA and YNFKEQ. The CDR3 is 16 amino acids. The CDR3 loop reads CASAGGPGPSYNEQFF. CDR3 DNA sequence: TGTGCCTCCGCTGGGGGACCGGGGCCCTCCTACAATGAGCAGTTCTTC.

CDR3 nucleotides: TGCGCCACCGGGACCCTAGGCCCCAATGAGCAGTTCTTC. Its protein is CATGTLGPNEQFF. V gene TRBV10-2 combines with J gene TRBJ2-1; D may be TRBD1 or TRBD2 (5 bases each). Trimming left V 10 bases short and J 6 bases short, with 16 bases between. The CDR3 has 13 amino acids. Germline CDR1 and CDR2: WSHSY and SAAADI.

The rearrangement joins TRBV27 to TRBJ1-1; maybe TRBD1 (5 bases). CDR3 length: 11 amino acids. The germline V gene has CDR1 MNHEY and CDR2 SMNVEV (reference sequence). V lost 7 bases to trimming and J lost 5 bases, with 8 bases between them. Here the CDR3 DNA reads TGTGCCAGCACCACAGGTACTGAAGCTTTCTTT. It encodes CASTTGTEAFF.

The chain has TRBV5-4 and TRBJ1-2; TRBD1 matches 9 bases. Germline CDR1 SGHNT, CDR2 YYREEE (reference sequence). The trim removed 3 bases at V and 3 bases at J, leaving 3 bases unmatched. This CDR3 comprises 14 residues. CDR3 sequence: CASSSGQGYYGYTF. In DNA form, the CDR3 reads TGTGCCAGCAGCTCGGGACAGGGATACTATGGCTACACCTTC.

The chain carries TRBV7-2 and TRBJ1-5, with a tentative D call TRBD1 (5 bases). Trimming removed 0 bases at V and 0 bases at J, with 6 bases between. Looked up from germline, CDR1 is SGHTA and CDR2 is FQGNSA. CDR3 length: 15 amino acids. As DNA, the CDR3 is TGTGCCAGCAGCTTAGCAGGGGTTAGCAATCAGCCCCAGCATTTT. Encoded protein: CASSLAGVSNQPQHF.

The chain recombines TRBV19 with TRBJ2-2; possible D gene TRBD2, 5 bases. The V end lost 7 bases, the J end lost 0 bases, and 6 bases lay between the germline ends. In germline, CDR1 is LNHDA, CDR2 SQIVND (reference sequence). This CDR3 is built from 13 residues. The CDR3 protein is CASIATNTGELFF. As DNA, the CDR3 is TGTGCCAGTATAGCGACGAACACCGGGGAGCTGTTTTTT.

This clone came up once. The chain uses TRBV18 and TRBJ2-7; 9 bases are a match to TRBD1. This CDR3 contains 14 residues. V shed 4 bases and J 7 bases; nucleotides not matched to a gene: 8. Per germline, CDR1 KGHSH and CDR2 LQKENI. The DNA for the CDR3 is TGTGCCAGCTCACAAGGACAGGGGAGAGGAGAGCAGTACTTC. Protein product: CASSQGQGRGEQYF.

The chain combines TRBV7-2 with TRBJ1-6; TRBD1 is a possible D gene (6 bases). Trimming took off 5 bases at V and 10 bases at J, with 18 bases between the two ends. CDR1 and CDR2 (germline): SGHTA, FQGNSA. The CDR3 has 15 amino acids. CDR3 DNA sequence: TGTGCCAGCAGCACAGTGGACAGCGCCAAGTCACCCCTCCACTTT. It codes for CASSTVDSAKSPLHF.

The chain has TRBV9 and TRBJ2-5, with D unresolved. The germline V gene has CDR1 SGDLS and CDR2 YYNGEE. Deletions cut 0 bases from V and 4 bases from J, with 7 bases between. The CDR3 contains 13 residues. The CDR3 DNA reads as TGTGCCAGCAGCGTAGCTGATTCAGAGACCCAGTACTTC. It codes for CASSVADSETQYF.

The chain links TRBV9 to TRBJ2-5; TRBD1 is a possible D gene (7 bases). V lost 3 bases and J lost 5, with 17 bases in between. This CDR3 is built from 15 residues. Germline-derived CDR1 and CDR2 are SGDLS and YYNGEE. The CDR3 loop reads CASSGADREEETQYF. As DNA, the CDR3 is TGTGCCAGCAGCGGGGCAGACAGGGAGGAGGAGACCCAGTACTTC.

The rearrangement uses TRBV6-6 and TRBJ2-1; 9 bases agree with TRBD2. Germline assignment: CDR1 MNHNY and CDR2 SVGAGI (reference sequence). This CDR3 spans 16 amino acids. Trimming took 4 bases from V and 4 from J; bases not matched to a gene: 8. The CDR3 DNA reads TGTGCCAGCAGTTGGGTAGCGGGAGTAGGGTACAATGAGCAGTTCTTC. Translating gives CASSWVAGVGYNEQFF.

V is TRBV27 and J is TRBJ2-7; the D call may be TRBD1 or TRBD2 (6 bases each). Trimming shortened V by 3 bases and J by 1 base, and 16 bases separated the two germline ends. Germline CDR1 MNHEY, CDR2 SMNVEV (reference sequence). The CDR3 is 16 residues long. CDR3 amino acids: CASSFTFGGHSYEQYF. The CDR3 DNA sequence: TGTGCCAGCAGTTTCACCTTCGGGGGCCATTCCTACGAGCAGTACTTC.

The V gene is TRBV6-6, the J gene TRBJ1-3; D gene ambiguous. CDR1 and CDR2 (germline): MNHNY, SVGAGI (reference sequence). The CDR3 consists of 15 residues. Trimming shortened V by 5 bases and J by 1 base, and 12 bases separated the two germline ends. The CDR3 is CASSRPTRSGNTIYF. The CDR3 nucleotides are TGTGCCAGCAGTCGCCCCACCAGATCTGGAAACACCATATATTTT.

This clone was detected once. The chain employs TRBV28 and TRBJ1-2; TRBD1 is a possible D gene (5 bases). Deletions cut 6 bases from V and 4 bases from J, with 15 bases between. Germline V lookup: CDR1 MDHEN, CDR2 SYDVKM. CDR3 length: 14 residues. The DNA for the CDR3 is TGTGCCAGCAGGCCCGGGACCGCCTCCTATGGCTACACCTTC. It yields the protein CASRPGTASYGYTF.

The chain combines TRBV7-2 with TRBJ2-7; 9 nucleotides align to TRBD1. CDR3 length: 17 amino acids. The germline V gene encodes CDR1 SGHTA and CDR2 FQGNSA. Unmatched junction bases numbered 12, after V lost 6 bases and J lost 0 bases. The DNA of the CDR3 is TGTGCCAGCAGTCGGCATCCGCGGGACAGGGTCTCCTACGAGCAGTACTTC. This encodes CASSRHPRDRVSYEQYF.

The chain links TRBV12-3 or TRBV12-4 to TRBJ1-4; D is undetermined. Trimming removed 5 bases at V and 7 bases at J, with 11 bases between. The CDR3 loop spans 13 amino acids. DNA for the CDR3: TGTGCCAGCAGTGTGAACAGTGGTGAAAAACTGTTTTTT. Its protein product is CASSVNSGEKLFF.

This clone was observed a single time. The chain combines TRBV6-2 or TRBV6-3 with TRBJ1-1; D is unresolved. CDR3 length: 15 amino acids. CDR1 MNHEY and CDR2 SVGEGT come from the germline V gene. V gave up 0 bases and J gave up 0 bases, with 8 bases separating them. The CDR3 nucleotides read TGTGCCAGCAGTTACTCGCAGAGTATGAACACTGAAGCTTTCTTT. This encodes CASSYSQSMNTEAFF.

In this sample, this clone turned up once. The chain carries TRBV24-1 and TRBJ2-3, with TRBD2 as a possible D gene (6 bases). CDR3 size: 14 residues. V was cut by 4 bases and J by 6 bases, with 13 bases left in between. The germline V gene encodes CDR1 KGHDR and CDR2 SFDVKD. CDR3 sequence: CATSDPRLGDTQYF. CDR3 coding DNA: TGTGCCACCAGTGACCCCAGACTAGGGGATACGCAGTATTTT.

The chain employs TRBV19 and TRBJ1-2, with D unclear. With 3 bases removed from V and 14 bases from J, the gap between germline ends came to 16 bases. The CDR3 sequence is 12 residues long. The germline V gene encodes CDR1 LNHDA and CDR2 SQIVND (reference sequence). The CDR3 DNA reads as TGTGCCAGTAGTATCGATCACCGAGTCTCGACCTTC. Its protein product is CASSIDHRVSTF. Complete variable domain (other parts from reference TRBV19 and TRBJ1-2): DGGITQSPKYLFRKEGQNVTLSCEQNLNHDAMYWYRQDPGQGLRLIYYSQIVNDFQKGDIAEGYSVSREKKESFPLTVTSAQKNPTAFYLCASSIDHRVSTFGSGTRLTVV.

This clone occurred once. This rearrangement joins TRBV4-3 to TRBJ2-4, with a tentative D call TRBD2 (6 bases). V gave up 0 bases and J gave up 0 bases, with 9 bases separating them. CDR3 length: 16 residues. CDR1 and CDR2 from the germline V gene are LGHNA and YSLEER. CDR3 DNA sequence: TGCGCCAGCAGCCAAGAGGTTAGCGGAGCCAAAAACATTCAGTACTTC. Protein sequence: CASSQEVSGAKNIQYF.

This clone turned up a few times. This chain uses TRBV4-3 with TRBJ2-2; TRBD2 agrees at 15 bases. The V and J ends lost 0 bases and 4 bases, in that order; junction bases with no gene match: 6. This CDR3 is built from 19 residues. Germline V gene sequence: CDR1 LGHNA, CDR2 YSLEER. This CDR3 reads CASSQDPGLAGGLTGELFF. CDR3 coding DNA: TGCGCCAGCAGCCAAGACCCGGGACTAGCGGGAGGACTCACCGGGGAGCTGTTTTTT.